The 17 T cell receptor beta chains given below trace back to one sample, sequenced in a study of early T cells in non-severe SARS-CoV-2 infection (dated by TCRdb to about 2021). The library was generated by 5' RACE. Data came from a NextSeq 500. The public reads were quality trimmed at Q25 with fastp and then assembled into clones with MiXCR by TCRdb, keeping productive beta chains. Duplicate CDR3 protein sequences are folded into a single record with the most common DNA and genes. Recorded for this sample are under 85,000 distinct CDR3 sequences; 14% of them occurred a single time. Roughly 4.3% of the sample is held by the ten biggest clonotypes. The specimen comprised whole blood, sampled at baseline. These receptor sequences come from an adult who was a healthcare worker with PCR-confirmed SARS-CoV-2 infection or an uninfected control (not recorded which).

This clonotype was counted at least ten times. The genes are TRBV11-2 and TRBJ2-2, with TRBD2 matching over 8 bases. The J segment lost 5 bases and the V segment lost 2 bases, leaving 4 bases of the junction unmatched. This CDR3 has 15 amino acids. Germline V gene lookup returns CDR1 SGHAT and CDR2 FQNNGV. The CDR3: CASSLSGRGTGELFF. The CDR3 DNA follows: TGTGCCAGCAGCTTATCCGGGAGGGGAACCGGGGAGCTGTTTTTT. Full variable domain (outside the CDR3, taken from reference TRBV11-2 and TRBJ2-2): EAGVAQSPRYKIIEKRQSVAFWCNPISGHATLYWYQQILGQGPKLLIQFQNNGVVDDSQLPKDRFSAERLKGVDSTLKIQPAKLEDSAVYLCASSLSGRGTGELFFGEGSRLTVL.

This clonotype turned up a few times. V and J are TRBV12-3 or TRBV12-4 and TRBJ2-5; a weak D match, TRBD1 (6 bases). The V end lost 7 bases, the J end lost 2 bases, and 11 bases lay between the germline ends. The CDR3 is 13 residues long. DNA of the CDR3: TGTGCCAGCAATGACAGGACGCAAGAGACCCAGTACTTC. Its protein product is CASNDRTQETQYF.

This clonotype was counted many times. This chain connects TRBV2 to TRBJ1-1; 8 nucleotides align to TRBD1. Germline CDR1 reads SNHLY; CDR2 reads FYNNEI. The J segment lost 3 bases and the V segment lost 2 bases, leaving 5 bases of the junction unmatched. This CDR3 is built from 15 residues. For the CDR3, the DNA is TGTGCCAGCAGTGAACGACAGGGGATAGACACTGAAGCTTTCTTT. Its protein product is CASSERQGIDTEAFF.

This clonotype has at least ten counts. This chain uses TRBV9 with TRBJ2-3; D gene uncertain. From germline, CDR1 is SGDLS and CDR2 YYNGEE. V lost 4 bases to trimming and J lost 0 bases, with 12 bases between them. The CDR3 sequence is 15 residues long. The CDR3 spells CASSSSTHSTDTQYF. For the CDR3, the DNA is TGTGCCAGCAGCTCGTCGACCCACAGCACAGATACGCAGTATTTT.

The chain recombines TRBV19 with TRBJ2-3, with 10 bases aligning to TRBD2. Germline V CDR1 and CDR2: LNHDA, SQIVND (reference sequence). Losses at the gene ends were 5 bases for V and 4 bases for J; bases not matched to a gene: 3. The CDR3 spans 14 residues. Here the CDR3 reads CASSLAGAADTQYF. The CDR3 DNA follows: TGTGCCAGTAGTCTAGCGGGAGCCGCAGATACGCAGTATTTT.

This clonotype was detected ten times or more. The V and J genes are TRBV2 and TRBJ2-3; D ambiguous. V lost 8 bases and J 0 bases, leaving 9 bases between the germline ends. Germline-derived CDR1 and CDR2 are SNHLY and FYNNEI. The CDR3 extends over 13 amino acids. CDR3 sequence: CASGESSTDTQYF. The CDR3 region has the DNA TGTGCCAGCGGCGAGTCTAGCACAGATACGCAGTATTTT.

This clonotype was seen more than once but under ten times. The chain carries TRBV3-1 and TRBJ2-3; maybe TRBD2 (5 bases). Trimming cost V 4 bases and J 5 bases, with 19 bases left between them. The CDR3 length is 16 residues. The germline V gene has CDR1 LGHDT and CDR2 YNNKEL (reference sequence). The CDR3 coding sequence is TGTGCCAGCAGCCCCTTCGGGGAGTGGGCCGGAGATACGCAGTATTTT. Amino acid sequence: CASSPFGEWAGDTQYF.

V and J are TRBV6-1 and TRBJ2-3; 11 bases are shared with TRBD1. CDR1 is MNHNS, CDR2 SASEGT, per germline. J lost 4 bases, V lost 3 bases, and 6 bases had no gene match. This CDR3 is 16 amino acids long. The chain's CDR3 is CASSDRTGGYSDTQYF. The DNA for the CDR3 is TGTGCCAGCAGTGACCGGACAGGGGGCTATTCAGATACGCAGTATTTT.

The chain employs TRBV3-1 and TRBJ2-5; the D is unclear. The CDR3 is made up of 13 amino acids. Trimming took off 0 bases at V and 3 bases at J, with 5 bases between the two ends. Germline V gene sequence: CDR1 LGHDT, CDR2 YNNKEL (reference sequence). Here the CDR3 reads CASSQDMEETQYF. For the CDR3, the DNA is TGTGCCAGCAGCCAAGACATGGAAGAGACCCAGTACTTC.

This clonotype was seen only a few times. V gene TRBV5-5 combines with J gene TRBJ2-3; 15 nucleotides agree with TRBD2. V was pared by 4 bases and J by 4 bases, with 4 bases of the junction left unmatched. Looked up from germline, CDR1 is SGHKS and CDR2 is YYEKEE (reference sequence). The CDR3 contains 16 residues. The CDR3 protein is CASSAGLAGGPDTQYF. The CDR3, as DNA: TGTGCCAGCAGCGCCGGACTAGCGGGAGGGCCAGATACGCAGTATTTT.

This clonotype was counted only a few times. The CDR3 reads CASRVRGNEQYF. The CDR3 DNA sequence: TGTGCCAGCAGAGTAAGAGGGAACGAGCAGTACTTC. This chain links TRBV28 with TRBJ2-7; D may be TRBD2 (5 bases). With 6 bases removed from V and 5 bases from J, the gap between germline ends came to 11 bases. There are 12 residues in the CDR3. Per germline, CDR1 MDHEN and CDR2 SYDVKM.

The chain uses TRBV14 and TRBJ1-2; D remains ambiguous. Between the trimmed V and J ends, which lost 1 base and 8 bases, there was a span of 14 bases. CDR1 is SGHDN, CDR2 FVKESK, per germline. The CDR3 has 14 amino acids. The CDR3 region has the DNA TGTGCCAGCAGCCAAGGAGGTAGCGGCCGAGGCTACACCTTC. Amino acids: CASSQGGSGRGYTF.

Only a few counts were recorded for this clonotype. The V call is TRBV7-8, the J call TRBJ2-1; 10 nucleotides match TRBD2. V lost 5 bases, J lost 8 bases, and 6 bases stayed unmatched. Per the germline V gene, CDR1 is SGHVS and CDR2 is FQNEAQ. This CDR3 spans 14 amino acids. In nucleotides, the CDR3 is TGTGCCAGCAGCCACACCCTAGCGGGGGATGAGCAGTTCTTC. Translation: CASSHTLAGDEQFF.

The CDR3 is CASSQDPLNQPQHF. In DNA form, the CDR3 reads TGCGCCAGCAGCCAAGATCCTCTTAATCAGCCCCAGCATTTT. The rearrangement uses TRBV4-1 and TRBJ1-5; no clear D. The V end was cut by 0 bases, the J end by 4 bases, with 7 bases between. This CDR3 region has 14 residues. In germline, CDR1 is MGHRA, CDR2 YSYEKL.

This clonotype was counted a few times. This chain connects TRBV7-3 to TRBJ2-3; a weak D match, TRBD1 (6 bases). V was cut by 3 bases and J by 4 bases, with 8 bases left in between. The CDR3 loop spans 13 amino acids. Germline V CDR1 and CDR2: SGHTA, FQGTGA. The CDR3 bases are TGTGCCAGCAGCTTCAGGGGTGCAGATACGCAGTATTTT. Its translation is CASSFRGADTQYF.

This chain connects TRBV2 to TRBJ2-6; weak D call: TRBD1 (5 bases). The length of the CDR3 is 13 residues. The germline V gene has CDR1 SNHLY and CDR2 FYNNEI. V lost 10 bases and J lost 0, with 7 bases in between. CDR3 residues: CATDSSGANVLTF. For the CDR3, the DNA is TGTGCCACCGACAGCTCTGGGGCCAACGTCCTGACTTTC.

This clonotype was counted at least ten times. The chain carries TRBV20-1 and TRBJ2-2; TRBD2 matches 9 bases. Germline V CDR1 and CDR2: DFQATT, SNEGSKA (reference sequence). J was trimmed by 3 bases and V by 0 bases; bases with no gene match: 11. The CDR3 contains 18 residues. As DNA, the CDR3 is TGCAGTGCTAGAGATGCGAATAGCGGGAGTGGGGACACCGGGGAGCTGTTTTTT. The encoded protein is CSARDANSGSGDTGELFF.